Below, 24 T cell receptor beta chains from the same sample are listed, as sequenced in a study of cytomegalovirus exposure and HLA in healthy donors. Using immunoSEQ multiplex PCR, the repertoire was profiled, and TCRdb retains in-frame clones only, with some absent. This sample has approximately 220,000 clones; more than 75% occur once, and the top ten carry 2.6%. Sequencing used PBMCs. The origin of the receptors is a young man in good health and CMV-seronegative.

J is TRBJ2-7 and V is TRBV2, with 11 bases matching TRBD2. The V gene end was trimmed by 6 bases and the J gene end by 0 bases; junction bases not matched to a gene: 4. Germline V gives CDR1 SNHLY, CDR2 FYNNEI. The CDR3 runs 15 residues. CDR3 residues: CASRKGLADSYEQYF. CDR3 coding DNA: TGTGCCAGCAGGAAGGGACTAGCGGACTCCTACGAGCAGTACTTC.

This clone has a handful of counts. The CDR3 sequence is CASTLTGARGSPLHF. In DNA form, the CDR3 reads TGTGCCAGCACCTTGACTGGGGCGCGGGGTTCACCCCTCCACTTT. The chain couples TRBV28 to TRBJ1-6, with D tentatively TRBD1 (5 bases). Germline V gives CDR1 MDHEN, CDR2 SYDVKM. This CDR3 spans 15 amino acids. V was shortened by 7 bases and J by 9 bases, with 19 bases between the two germline ends.

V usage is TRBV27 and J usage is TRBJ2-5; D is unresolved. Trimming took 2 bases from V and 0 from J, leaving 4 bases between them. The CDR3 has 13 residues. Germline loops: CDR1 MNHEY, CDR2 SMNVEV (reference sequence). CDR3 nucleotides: TGTGCCAGCAGTTTAGACTACCAAGAGACCCAGTACTTC. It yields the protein CASSLDYQETQYF.

As DNA, the CDR3 is TGTGCCAGTAGTATCCAGGGAGGGAACGAGCAGTACTTC. This sequence encodes CASSIQGGNEQYF. J is TRBJ2-7 and V is TRBV19; 7 bases agree with TRBD2. V shed 3 bases, J shed 5 bases, and the junction held 4 bases outside the gene matches. This CDR3 contains 13 residues. Germline loops: CDR1 LNHDA, CDR2 SQIVND (reference sequence).

In DNA form, the CDR3 reads TGTGCCAGCAGCTTAAATTCGGGAACCCTATTCTACGAGCAGTACTTC. This encodes CASSLNSGTLFYEQYF. V and J are TRBV7-3 and TRBJ2-7, with D possibly TRBD2 on 5 matching bases. V lost 1 base, J lost 3 bases, and 16 bases lay in between. The CDR3 has 16 residues. CDR1 and CDR2 (germline): SGHTA, FQGTGA.

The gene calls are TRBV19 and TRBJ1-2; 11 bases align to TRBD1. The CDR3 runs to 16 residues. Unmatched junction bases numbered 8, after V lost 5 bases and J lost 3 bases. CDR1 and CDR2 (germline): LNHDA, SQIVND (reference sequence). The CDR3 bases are TGTGCCAGTAGTCCTCGGACAGGGGGCTTGGACTATGGCTACACCTTC. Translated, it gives CASSPRTGGLDYGYTF.

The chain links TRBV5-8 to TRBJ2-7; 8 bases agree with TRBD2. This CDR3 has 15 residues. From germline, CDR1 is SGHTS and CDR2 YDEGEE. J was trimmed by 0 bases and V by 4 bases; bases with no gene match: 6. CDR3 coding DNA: TGTGCCAGCAGCGGATTAGCGGGGACCTCCTACGAGCAGTACTTC. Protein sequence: CASSGLAGTSYEQYF. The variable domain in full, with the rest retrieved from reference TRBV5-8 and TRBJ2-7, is EAGVTQSPTHLIKTRGQQATLRCSPISGHTSVYWYQQALGLGLQFLLWYDEGEERNRGNFPPRFSGRQFPNYSSELNVNALELEDSALYLCASSGLAGTSYEQYFGPGTRLTVT.

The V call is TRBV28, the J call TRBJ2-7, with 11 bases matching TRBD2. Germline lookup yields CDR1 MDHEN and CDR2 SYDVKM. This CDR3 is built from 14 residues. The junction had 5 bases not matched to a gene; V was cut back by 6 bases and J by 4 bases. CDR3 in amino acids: CASRTSGRGYEQYF. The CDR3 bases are TGTGCCAGCAGAACTAGCGGGAGAGGTTACGAGCAGTACTTC.

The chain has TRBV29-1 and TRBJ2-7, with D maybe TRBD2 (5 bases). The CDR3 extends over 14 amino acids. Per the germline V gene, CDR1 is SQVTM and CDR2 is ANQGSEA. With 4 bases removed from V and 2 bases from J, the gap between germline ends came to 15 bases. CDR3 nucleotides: TGCAGCGTTGTCCGAGGGTATAGTACCTACGAGCAGTACTTC. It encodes CSVVRGYSTYEQYF.

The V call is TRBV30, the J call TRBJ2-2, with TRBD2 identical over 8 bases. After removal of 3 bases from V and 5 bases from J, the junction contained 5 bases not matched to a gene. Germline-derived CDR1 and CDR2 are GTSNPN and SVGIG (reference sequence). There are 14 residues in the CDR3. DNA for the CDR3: TGTGCCTGGAGATTAGCGGGAAGTACCGGGGAGCTGTTTTTT. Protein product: CAWRLAGSTGELFF.

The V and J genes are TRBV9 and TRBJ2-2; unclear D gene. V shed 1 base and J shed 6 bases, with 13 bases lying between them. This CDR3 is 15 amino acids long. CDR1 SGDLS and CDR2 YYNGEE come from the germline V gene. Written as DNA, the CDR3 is TGTGCCAGCAGCGTATTCGGAGCTCCGGCCGGGGAGCTGTTTTTT. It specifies CASSVFGAPAGELFF.

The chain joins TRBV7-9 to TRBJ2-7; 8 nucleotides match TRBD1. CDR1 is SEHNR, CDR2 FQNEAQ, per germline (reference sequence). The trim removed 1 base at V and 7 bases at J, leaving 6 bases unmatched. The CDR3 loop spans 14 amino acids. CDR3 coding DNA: TGTGCCAGCAGCTTAGAAGGGACAGGAGGGGAGCAGTACTTC. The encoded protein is CASSLEGTGGEQYF.

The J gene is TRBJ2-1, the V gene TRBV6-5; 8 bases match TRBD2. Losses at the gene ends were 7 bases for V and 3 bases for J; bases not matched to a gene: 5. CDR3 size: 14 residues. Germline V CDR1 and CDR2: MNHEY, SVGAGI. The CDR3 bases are TGTGCCAGCAAGGGACTAGAGGACTACAATGAGCAGTTCTTC. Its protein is CASKGLEDYNEQFF.

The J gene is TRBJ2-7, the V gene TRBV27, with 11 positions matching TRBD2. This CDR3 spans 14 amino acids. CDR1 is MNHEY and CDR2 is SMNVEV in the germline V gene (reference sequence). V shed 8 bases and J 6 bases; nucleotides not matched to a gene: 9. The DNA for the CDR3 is TGTGCCAGCGGTGAACTAGCGGGAGTTCGCGAGCAGTACTTC. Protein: CASGELAGVREQYF.

The DNA for the CDR3 is TGTGCCAGCAGCTTAAACCCTCGTGCGGGCCCCTACAATGAGCAGTTCTTC. It encodes CASSLNPRAGPYNEQFF. This chain joins TRBV7-3 and TRBJ2-1; D is possibly TRBD2 (5 bases). V was trimmed by 1 base and J by 2 bases, leaving 15 bases between them. Germline loops: CDR1 SGHTA, CDR2 FQGTGA. CDR3 length: 17 amino acids.

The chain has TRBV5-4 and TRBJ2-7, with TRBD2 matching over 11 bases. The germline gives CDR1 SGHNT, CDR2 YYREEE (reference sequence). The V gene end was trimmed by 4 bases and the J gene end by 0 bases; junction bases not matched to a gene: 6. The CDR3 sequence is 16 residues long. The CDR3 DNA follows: TGTGCCAGCAGCCCGTTAGCGGGAGGGAGCTCCTACGAGCAGTACTTC. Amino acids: CASSPLAGGSSYEQYF.

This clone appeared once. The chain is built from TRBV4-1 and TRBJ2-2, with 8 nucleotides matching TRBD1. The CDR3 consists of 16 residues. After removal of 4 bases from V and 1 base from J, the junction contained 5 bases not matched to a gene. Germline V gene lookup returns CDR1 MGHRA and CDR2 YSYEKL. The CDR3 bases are TGCGCCAGCAGCCTTCTACAGGGGGAGAACACCGGGGAGCTGTTTTTT. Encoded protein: CASSLLQGENTGELFF.

CDR3 loop: CASSILGGGQPQHF. The CDR3 nucleotides are TGTGCCAGTAGTATACTCGGAGGCGGCCAGCCCCAGCATTTT. The chain recombines TRBV19 with TRBJ1-5; D is unclear. The V end was cut by 2 bases, the J end by 7 bases, with 12 bases between. The length of the CDR3 is 14 residues. CDR1 and CDR2 (germline): LNHDA, SQIVND (reference sequence).

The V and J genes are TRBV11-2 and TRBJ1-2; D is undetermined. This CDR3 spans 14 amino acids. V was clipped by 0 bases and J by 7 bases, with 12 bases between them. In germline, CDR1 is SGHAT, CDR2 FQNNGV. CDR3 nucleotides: TGTGCCAGCAGCTTAGATCTGGGAGGGTTTGGCTACACCTTC. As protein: CASSLDLGGFGYTF.

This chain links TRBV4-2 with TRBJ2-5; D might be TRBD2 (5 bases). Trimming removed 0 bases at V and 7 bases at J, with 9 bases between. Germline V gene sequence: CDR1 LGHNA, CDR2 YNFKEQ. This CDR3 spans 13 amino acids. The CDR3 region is CASSQDQEGTQYF. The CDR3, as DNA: TGTGCCAGCAGCCAAGATCAAGAGGGGACCCAGTACTTC.

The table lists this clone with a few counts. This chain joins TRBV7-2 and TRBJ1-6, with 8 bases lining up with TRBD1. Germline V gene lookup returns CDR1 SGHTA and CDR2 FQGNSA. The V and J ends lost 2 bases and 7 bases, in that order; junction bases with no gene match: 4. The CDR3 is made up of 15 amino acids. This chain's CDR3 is CASSLITGGNSPLHF. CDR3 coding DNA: TGTGCCAGCAGCTTAATCACAGGGGGAAATTCACCCCTCCACTTT.

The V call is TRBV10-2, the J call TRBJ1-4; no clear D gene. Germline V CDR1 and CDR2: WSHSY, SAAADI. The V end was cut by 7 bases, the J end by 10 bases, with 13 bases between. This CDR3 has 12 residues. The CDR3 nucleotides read TGCGCCAGCACTGGAGCCGAAGGAAAACTGTTTTTT. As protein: CASTGAEGKLFF.

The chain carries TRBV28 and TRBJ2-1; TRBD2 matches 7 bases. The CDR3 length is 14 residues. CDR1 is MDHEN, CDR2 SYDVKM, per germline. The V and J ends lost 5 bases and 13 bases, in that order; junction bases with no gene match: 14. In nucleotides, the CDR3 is TGTGCCAGCAGTCCTGGAGGCGGGGGAACTCTTCAGTTCTTC. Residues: CASSPGGGGTLQFF.

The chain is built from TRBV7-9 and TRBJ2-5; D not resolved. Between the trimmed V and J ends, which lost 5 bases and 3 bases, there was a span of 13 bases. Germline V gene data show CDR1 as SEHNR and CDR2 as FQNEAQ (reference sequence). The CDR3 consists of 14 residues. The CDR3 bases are TGTGCCAGCAGCCCTACGGTTGACAAAGAGACCCAGTACTTC. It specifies CASSPTVDKETQYF.